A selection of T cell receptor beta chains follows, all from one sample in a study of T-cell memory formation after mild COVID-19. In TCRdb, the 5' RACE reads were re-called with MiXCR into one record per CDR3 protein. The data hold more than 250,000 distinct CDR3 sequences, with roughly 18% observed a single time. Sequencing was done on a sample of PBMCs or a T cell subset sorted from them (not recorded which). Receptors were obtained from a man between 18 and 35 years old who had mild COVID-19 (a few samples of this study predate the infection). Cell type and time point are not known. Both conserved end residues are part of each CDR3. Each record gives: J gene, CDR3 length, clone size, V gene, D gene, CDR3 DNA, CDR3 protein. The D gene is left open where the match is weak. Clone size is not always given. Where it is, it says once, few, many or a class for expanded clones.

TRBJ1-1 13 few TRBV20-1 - TGCAGTGCTAGCTTGACAGGCGGCACTGAAGCTTTCTTT CSASLTGGTEAFF
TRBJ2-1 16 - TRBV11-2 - TGTGCCAGCAGCTCGGCCGGGACATCAACCGGTCGGGGGCAGTTCTTC CASSSAGTSTGRGQFF
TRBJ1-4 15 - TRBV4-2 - TGTGCCAGCAGCGACGCTTGGACTGCTAATGAAAAACTGTTTTTT CASSDAWTANEKLFF
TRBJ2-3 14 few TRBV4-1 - TGCGCCAGCAGCCCGATCCTCCTTACAGATACGCAGTATTTT CASSPILLTDTQYF
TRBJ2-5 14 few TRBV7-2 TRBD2 TGTGCCAGCAGTTTTAGCGGGTCCCAAGAGACCCAGTACTTC CASSFSGSQETQYF
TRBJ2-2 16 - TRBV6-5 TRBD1 TGTGCCAGCAGTTACTCGGACAGGCCCCATACCGGGGAGCTGTTTTTT CASSYSDRPHTGELFF
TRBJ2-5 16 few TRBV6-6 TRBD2 TGTGCCAGCAGTACCACGAGGGCGGGGGGCCAGGAGACCCAGTACTTC CASSTTRAGGQETQYF
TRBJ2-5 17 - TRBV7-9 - TGTGCCAGCAGCTTAGGTCGTAGTCAAGCCTACCAAGAGACCCAGTACTTC CASSLGRSQAYQETQYF
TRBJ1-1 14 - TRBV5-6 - TGTGCCAGCAGCTTGGTAGGGACGAACACTGAAGCTTTCTTT CASSLVGTNTEAFF
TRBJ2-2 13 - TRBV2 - TGTGCCAGCAGGACCGAGGGACCCGGGGAGCTGTTTTTT CASRTEGPGELFF
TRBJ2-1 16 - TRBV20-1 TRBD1 TGCAGTGCTCGCCACGTTAACCTGGACAGGAGCCGTGAGCAGTTCTTC CSARHVNLDRSREQFF
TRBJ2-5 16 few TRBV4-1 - TGCGCCAGCAGCCAAGGGGTAGTGGCGGCGGTAGAGACCCAGTACTTC CASSQGVVAAVETQYF
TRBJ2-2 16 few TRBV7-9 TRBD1 TGTGCCAGCAGCCAATTTGGGCCAGGGGGCACCGGGGAGCTGTTTTTT CASSQFGPGGTGELFF
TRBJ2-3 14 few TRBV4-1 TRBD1 TGCGCCAGCAGCCACAGACAGGGATCAGATACGCAGTATTTT CASSHRQGSDTQYF
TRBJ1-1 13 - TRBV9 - TGTGCCAGCAGCGAGGGTCCGAACACTGAAGCTTTCTTT CASSEGPNTEAFF
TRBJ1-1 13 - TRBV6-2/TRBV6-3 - TGTGCCAGCAGTGCCAGGGAAGGCACTGAAGCTTTCTTT CASSAREGTEAFF
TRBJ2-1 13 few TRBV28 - TGTGCCAGCGGTAGAGGCCTAGTCATTGAGCAGTTCTTC CASGRGLVIEQFF
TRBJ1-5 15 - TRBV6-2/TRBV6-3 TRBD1 TGTGCCAGCAGGTACGACAGGGGAGGCGATCAGCCCCAGCATTTT CASRYDRGGDQPQHF
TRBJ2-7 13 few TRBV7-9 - TGTGCCAGCAGCCCGTTCGCCTCCTACGAGCAGTACTTC CASSPFASYEQYF
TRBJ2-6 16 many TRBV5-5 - TGTGCCAGCAGCCATGCCCGACTGGCAGAGGCCAACGTCCTGACTTTC CASSHARLAEANVLTF
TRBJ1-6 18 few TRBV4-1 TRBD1 TGCGCCAGCAGCCCAGGGACAGCGAGGGGCTCCTATAATTCACCCCTCCACTTT CASSPGTARGSYNSPLHF
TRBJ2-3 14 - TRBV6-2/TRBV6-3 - TGTGCCAGCAAAGGCCAGGGTCAGACAGATACGCAGTATTTT CASKGQGQTDTQYF
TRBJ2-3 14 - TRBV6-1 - TGTGCCAGCAGTGGGAGGGGGCTCGCAGATACGCAGTATTTT CASSGRGLADTQYF
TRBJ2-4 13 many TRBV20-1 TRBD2 TGCAGTGCTCCCGGGACTAGCAAAAACATTCAGTACTTC CSAPGTSKNIQYF
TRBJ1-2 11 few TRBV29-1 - TGCAGCGTTAAACTAAGCGCTGGCTACACCTTC CSVKLSAGYTF
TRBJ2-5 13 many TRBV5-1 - TGCGCCAGCAGCTTGTACGGGACAGAGACCCAGTACTTC CASSLYGTETQYF
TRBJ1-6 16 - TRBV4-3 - TGCGCCAGCAGCCAAGAGCCGGCAGGCGTAAATTCACCCCTCCACTTT CASSQEPAGVNSPLHF
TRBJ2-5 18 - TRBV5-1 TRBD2 TGCGCCAGCAGCTTGGACGCAACCCTAGCGGGGGGACAAGAGACCCAGTACTTC CASSLDATLAGGQETQYF
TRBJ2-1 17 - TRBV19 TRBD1 TGTGCCAGTAGTGTAATTAGGGGACAGGCCCTGTACAATGAGCAGTTCTTC CASSVIRGQALYNEQFF
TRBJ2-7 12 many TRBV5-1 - TGCGCCAGCAGCTTGGACAGGTACGAGCAGTACTTC CASSLDRYEQYF
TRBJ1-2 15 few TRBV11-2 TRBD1 TGTGCCAGCAGCTTAGGGGCAGGGGGCGAGTATGGCTACACCTTC CASSLGAGGEYGYTF